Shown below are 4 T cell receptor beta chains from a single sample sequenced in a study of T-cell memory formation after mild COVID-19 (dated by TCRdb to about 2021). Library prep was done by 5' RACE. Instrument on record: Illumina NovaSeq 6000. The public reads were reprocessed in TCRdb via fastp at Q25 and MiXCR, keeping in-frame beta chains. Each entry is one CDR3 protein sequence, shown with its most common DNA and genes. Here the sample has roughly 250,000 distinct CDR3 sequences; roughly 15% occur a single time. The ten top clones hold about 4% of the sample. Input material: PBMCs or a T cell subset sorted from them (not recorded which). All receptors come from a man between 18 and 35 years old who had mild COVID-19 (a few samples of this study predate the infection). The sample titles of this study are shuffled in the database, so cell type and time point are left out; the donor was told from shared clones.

CDR3 DNA sequence: TGTGCCAGTAGTCTTCGGACAGTGTCTGGGGCCAACGTCCTGACTTTC. Amino acid sequence: CASSLRTVSGANVLTF. This chain joins TRBV19 and TRBJ2-6, with D possibly TRBD1 on 6 matching bases. The CDR3 has 16 amino acids. Looked up from germline, CDR1 is LNHDA and CDR2 is SQIVND (reference sequence). V lost 5 bases and J 1 base, leaving 12 bases between the germline ends.

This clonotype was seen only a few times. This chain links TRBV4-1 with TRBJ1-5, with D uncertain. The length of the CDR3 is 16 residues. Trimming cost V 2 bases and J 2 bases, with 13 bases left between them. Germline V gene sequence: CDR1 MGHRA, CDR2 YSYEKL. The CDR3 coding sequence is TGCGCCAGCAGCCAACCCGCAAAGGGAGGCAATCAGCCCCAGCATTTT. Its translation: CASSQPAKGGNQPQHF.

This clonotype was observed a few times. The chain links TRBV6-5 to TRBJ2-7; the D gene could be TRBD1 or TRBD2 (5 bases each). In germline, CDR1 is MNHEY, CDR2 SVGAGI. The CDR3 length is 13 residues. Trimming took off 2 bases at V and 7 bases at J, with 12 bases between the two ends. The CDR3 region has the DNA TGTGCCAGCAGTTACAATGGGGGTTCGGAGCAGTACTTC. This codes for CASSYNGGSEQYF.

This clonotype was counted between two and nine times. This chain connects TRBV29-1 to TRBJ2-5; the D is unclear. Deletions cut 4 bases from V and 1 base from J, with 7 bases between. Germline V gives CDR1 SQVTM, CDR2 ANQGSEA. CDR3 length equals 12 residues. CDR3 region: CSVGVTQETQYF. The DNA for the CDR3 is TGCAGCGTTGGAGTAACCCAAGAGACCCAGTACTTC.